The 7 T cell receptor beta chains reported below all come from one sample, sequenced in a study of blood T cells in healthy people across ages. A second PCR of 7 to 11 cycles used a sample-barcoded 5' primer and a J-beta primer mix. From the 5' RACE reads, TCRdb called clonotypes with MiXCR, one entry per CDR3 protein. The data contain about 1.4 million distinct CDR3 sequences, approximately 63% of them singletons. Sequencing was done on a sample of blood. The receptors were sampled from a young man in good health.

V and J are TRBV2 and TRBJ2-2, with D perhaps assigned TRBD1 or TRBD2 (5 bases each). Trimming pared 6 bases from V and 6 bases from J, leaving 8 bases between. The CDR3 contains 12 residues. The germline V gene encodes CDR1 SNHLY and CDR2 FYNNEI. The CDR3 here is CASRGDAGELFF. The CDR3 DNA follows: TGTGCCAGCAGGGGGGACGCCGGGGAGCTGTTTTTT.

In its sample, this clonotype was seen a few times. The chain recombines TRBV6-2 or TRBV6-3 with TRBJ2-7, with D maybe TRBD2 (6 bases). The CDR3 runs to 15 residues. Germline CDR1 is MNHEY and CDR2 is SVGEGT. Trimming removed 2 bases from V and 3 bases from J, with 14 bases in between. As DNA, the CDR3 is TGTGCCAGCAGTTACGGAGGGACCGGGAACTACGAGCAGTACTTC. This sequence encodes CASSYGGTGNYEQYF.

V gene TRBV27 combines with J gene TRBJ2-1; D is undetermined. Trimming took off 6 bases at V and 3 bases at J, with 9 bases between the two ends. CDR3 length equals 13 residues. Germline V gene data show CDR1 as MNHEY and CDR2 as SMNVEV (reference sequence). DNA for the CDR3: TGTGCCAGCAGCTCTCGGATCTACAATGAGCAGTTCTTC. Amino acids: CASSSRIYNEQFF.

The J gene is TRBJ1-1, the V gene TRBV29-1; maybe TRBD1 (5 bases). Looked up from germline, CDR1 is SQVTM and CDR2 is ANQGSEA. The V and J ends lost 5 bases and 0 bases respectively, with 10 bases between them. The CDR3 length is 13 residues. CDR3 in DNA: TGCAGCGTTTCCAGGGTGCTGAACACTGAAGCTTTCTTT. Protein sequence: CSVSRVLNTEAFF.

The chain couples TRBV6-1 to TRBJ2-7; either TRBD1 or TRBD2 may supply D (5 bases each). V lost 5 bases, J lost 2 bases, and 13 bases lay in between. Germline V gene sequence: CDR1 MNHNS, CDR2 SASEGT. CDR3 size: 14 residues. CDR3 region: CASSPRDPTYEQYF. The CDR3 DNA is TGTGCCAGCAGTCCCCGGGACCCCACCTACGAGCAGTACTTC.

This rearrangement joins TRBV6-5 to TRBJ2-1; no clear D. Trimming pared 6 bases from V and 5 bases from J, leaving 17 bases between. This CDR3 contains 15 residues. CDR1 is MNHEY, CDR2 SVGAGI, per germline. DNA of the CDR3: TGTGCCAGCAGCCTTACTGAGCGTTATCACAATGAGCAGTTCTTC. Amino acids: CASSLTERYHNEQFF.

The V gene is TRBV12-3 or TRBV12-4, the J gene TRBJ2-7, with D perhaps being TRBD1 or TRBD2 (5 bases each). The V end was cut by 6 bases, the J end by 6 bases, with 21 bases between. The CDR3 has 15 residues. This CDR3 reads CASSLLGGGRGEQYF. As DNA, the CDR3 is TGTGCCAGCAGCTTACTCGGTGGGGGAAGGGGCGAGCAGTACTTC.